The 12 T cell receptor beta chains below all came from one sample that was sequenced in a study of Graves' ophthalmopathy and Graves' hyperthyroidism. RNA transcripts provided the template for amplifying TCR beta CDR3 regions. An opening RT-PCR round employed HTBI primers and preceded a second-round multiplex PCR. TCRdb re-called the multiplex PCR reads through MiXCR, storing one row per CDR3 protein. The repertoire holds hundreds of thousands of distinct CDR3 sequences, with about 41% as singletons. Sequencing input: peripheral blood. These TCRs come from an adult man with Graves' ophthalmopathy.

This clonotype was recorded at least ten times. The chain employs TRBV10-3 and TRBJ1-1, with a weak D call TRBD1 (6 bases). CDR3 size: 14 residues. Per germline, CDR1 ENHRY and CDR2 SYGVKD. Trimming removed 6 bases from V and 0 bases from J, with 11 bases in between. The CDR3 DNA sequence: TGTGCCATCAGCAAGGGGGGAATGAACACTGAAGCTTTCTTT. This codes for CAISKGGMNTEAFF.

The V gene is TRBV12-3 or TRBV12-4, the J gene TRBJ2-7; 7 bases are shared with TRBD2. Germline trimming cut 3 bases from V and 4 bases from J; bases unmatched to any gene: 12. This CDR3 comprises 16 residues. CDR3 loop: CASSFHSPGEGYEQYF. The CDR3 DNA reads as TGTGCCAGCAGTTTTCATAGCCCCGGGGAGGGTTACGAGCAGTACTTC.

A word on this clonotype: In this CDR3 the conserved last residue, phenylalanine or tryptophan, is missing, so a read error is likely. Because the CDR3's place on the DNA is in doubt, the DNA is left out and the CDR3 is given as listed by TCRdb. The chain employs TRBV29-1 and TRBJ2-5; TRBD1, as called in the table, went unchecked against the DNA. The CDR3 extends over 15 residues, inclusive of both ends. Germline V gene data show CDR1 as SQVTM and CDR2 as ANQGSEA. The CDR3 loop is CSVTVEGEYGYTFGS.

As for this clonotype: A much larger clone sits a single nucleotide away, making a read error possible. This rearrangement joins TRBV20-1 to TRBJ2-7; 7 positions match TRBD2. The CDR3 sequence is 12 residues long. Germline lookup yields CDR1 DFQATT and CDR2 SNEGSKA (reference sequence). CDR3 DNA sequence: TGCAGTCCTAGGCCTAGCGGCCCTGAGCAGTACTTC. It encodes CSPRPSGPEQYF.

CDR3 bases: TGCAGCGTTGAAGACCGGACAGGGGGGGCCTACTTC. It translates to CSVEDRTGGAYF. The genes are TRBV29-1 and TRBJ2-7; 10 bases match TRBD1. The ends lost 0 bases at V and 13 bases at J; junction bases unmatched: 6. This CDR3 contains 12 residues. The germline gives CDR1 SQVTM, CDR2 ANQGSEA.

This chain's CDR3 is CASSLTGGFQPQHF. The CDR3 DNA reads as TGTGCCAGCAGCTTGACAGGGGGCTTTCAGCCCCAGCATTTT. The V gene is TRBV5-5, the J gene TRBJ1-5; 9 bases align to TRBD1. Germline CDR1 and CDR2: SGHKS and YYEKEE (reference sequence). The CDR3 is made up of 14 amino acids. V gave up 1 base and J gave up 6 bases; unmatched junction bases: 2.

Details on this clonotype: Given a much more abundant clone one base away, this may be a read error. The rearrangement links TRBV29-1 to TRBJ1-3; unclear D gene. This CDR3 has 13 residues. Germline-derived CDR1 and CDR2 are SQVTM and ANQGSEA. V lost 2 bases and J 4 bases, leaving 9 bases between the germline ends. The CDR3 sequence: CSVETVSGNTIYF. In DNA, the CDR3 is TGCAGCGTTGAAACGGTCTCGGGAAACACCATATATTTT.

This clonotype has a count of ten or more. The chain has TRBV19 and TRBJ2-2; the D call may be TRBD1 or TRBD2 (6 bases each). The V end lost 8 bases, the J end lost 5 bases, and 12 bases lay between the germline ends. Germline V lookup: CDR1 LNHDA, CDR2 SQIVND (reference sequence). CDR3 length: 13 amino acids. In DNA form, the CDR3 reads TGTGCCAGTGCGGGACACCCAACCGGGGAGCTGTTTTTT. Its translation: CASAGHPTGELFF.

This clonotype was found many times. This chain uses TRBV4-1 with TRBJ2-5; weak D call: TRBD2 (6 bases). Trimming shortened V by 1 base and J by 2 bases, and 14 bases separated the two germline ends. Germline CDR1 and CDR2: MGHRA and YSYEKL. The CDR3 has 16 residues. CDR3 nucleotide sequence: TGCGCCAGCAGCCAAGGGCCGTGGGGGGATCAAGAGACCCAGTACTTC. As protein: CASSQGPWGDQETQYF.

This clonotype was seen ten or more times. V is TRBV12-3 or TRBV12-4 and J is TRBJ1-5; D remains ambiguous. The CDR3 extends over 15 amino acids. Deletions cut 1 base from V and 0 bases from J, with 7 bases between. The CDR3 region has the DNA TGTGCCAGCAGTTTAGTGGGATATAGCAATCAGCCCCAGCATTTT. Its protein is CASSLVGYSNQPQHF.

The rearrangement joins TRBV21-1 to TRBJ1-1. TRBV21-1 is given as a pseudogene. This CDR3 comprises 13 residues. The DNA of the CDR3 is TGTGCCAGCAGCAAGGGCAGGAAGACTGAAGCTTTCTTT. Translated: CASSKGRKTEAFF.

This clonotype occurred a few times. The chain has TRBV7-8 and TRBJ1-4; 8 positions agree with TRBD1. V gave up 6 bases and J gave up 1 base; unmatched junction bases: 4. The CDR3 is 15 amino acids. Germline loops: CDR1 SGHVS, CDR2 FQNEAQ. The CDR3 region has the DNA TGTGCCAGCAGTAAAGGACAGGGAACTAATGAAAAACTGTTTTTT. Translating gives CASSKGQGTNEKLFF.